This T cell receptor (beta chain) came from a study of T cell repertoires in cytomegalovirus infection. Study in general: It can be stated that public TCR beta signatures indicated CMV infection as well as a matching HLA type. Regarding the study as a whole: The ex vivo response showed dominance by HLA-C-restricted CMV-specific TCR beta clonotypes.

TCRdb ran MiXCR on the reads and lists one entry per CDR3 protein. The sample carries a few hundred thousand distinct CDR3 sequences, about 26% recorded once. Germline lookup yields CDR1 SGHNT and CDR2 YENEEA. CDR3 size: 15 residues. V was cut by 2 bases and J by 3 bases, with 13 bases left in between. A few counts support this clonotype. Antigen: not known. The sample was PBMCs. The receptor's source is a human donor in good health (CMV status not recorded). Some clones in this sample may be carry-over from other donors' samples. The chain employs TRBV11-3 and TRBJ1-1; D gene uncertain. CDR3 DNA: TGTGCCAGCAGCTTAAGGTCAGGAGGGCACACTGAAGCTTTCTTT. As protein: CASSLRSGGHTEAFF.